This T cell receptor (beta chain) was identified during a study of CD8 T cells in ankylosing spondylitis. TCRdb processed the 5' RACE reads anew with MiXCR; each CDR3 protein has one entry. The sample records more than 650,000 distinct CDR3 sequences, approximately 10% being singletons. Germline-derived CDR1 and CDR2 are MNHEY and SMNVEV (reference sequence). The CDR3 is 13 amino acids. Trimming left V 6 bases short and J 7 bases short, with 10 bases between. Study findings and constraints: Ankylosing spondylitis blood appeared to be characterized by a TCR beta motif of several highly homologous variants. The disease-linked clones had a CD8+ phenotype and low blood frequencies.

This clonotype occurred a few times. Its antigen is unidentified. This TCR came from a male donor with ankylosing spondylitis. The chain couples TRBV27 to TRBJ1-6; D call uncertain. Source material: blood, either unsorted or a sorted T cell fraction (not recorded which). The CDR3 region has the DNA TGTGCCAGCAGAAGACTAGAGAATTCACCCCTCCACTTT. Amino acid sequence: CASRRLENSPLHF.